Shown below are 24 T cell receptor beta chains from a single sample sequenced in a study of blood T cell repertoires in COVID-19. Some clones are missing from TCRdb's copy, which holds only in-frame ones; the method was immunoSEQ multiplex PCR. The sample consists of 90,000 or so clones, 70% to 90% of them appearing once. The sequencing sample was made of peripheral blood. These receptors were collected from a human donor in a cohort sampled during active COVID-19.

The rearrangement uses TRBV5-3 and TRBJ2-7; 15 nucleotides align to TRBD2. TRBV5-3 is marked as an open reading frame, function uncertain. The length of the CDR3 is 19 residues. V was clipped by 2 bases and J by 2 bases; unmatched bases: 11. The CDR3 DNA follows: TGTGCCAGAAGCTTTCCGGGACTAGCGGGAGGCTCATTGCCCTACGAGCAGTACTTC. This sequence encodes CARSFPGLAGGSLPYEQYF.

V gene TRBV5-5 combines with J gene TRBJ1-6; D is undetermined. This CDR3 spans 15 amino acids. V lost 5 bases, J lost 4 bases, and 13 bases lay in between. In germline, CDR1 is SGHKS, CDR2 YYEKEE (reference sequence). CDR3 nucleotides: TGTGCCAGCAGTCTCGAAAGCGAGTATAATTCACCCCTCCACTTT. Its protein product is CASSLESEYNSPLHF.

The chain combines TRBV2 with TRBJ1-5, with D unclear. From germline, CDR1 is SNHLY and CDR2 FYNNEI. The CDR3 consists of 12 residues. V lost 2 bases to trimming and J lost 6 bases, with 5 bases between them. The DNA for the CDR3 is TGTGCCAGCAGTGAATTGCGTCAGCCCCAGCATTTT. As protein: CASSELRQPQHF.

This clone was seen once. The rearrangement joins TRBV15 to TRBJ1-3; possible D gene TRBD1, 5 bases. Germline CDR1 reads LNHNV; CDR2 reads YYDKDF (reference sequence). The germline V and J ends were trimmed by 2 bases and 0 bases, with 11 bases remaining between them. This CDR3 comprises 16 residues. The CDR3 is CATSRLLTDSGNTIYF. The CDR3 DNA is TGTGCCACCAGCAGACTTTTGACAGACTCTGGAAACACCATATATTTT.

The chain recombines TRBV30 with TRBJ1-2; perhaps TRBD1 as D (6 bases). The germline V gene has CDR1 GTSNPN and CDR2 SVGIG (reference sequence). Trimming took off 5 bases at V and 8 bases at J, with 18 bases between the two ends. The CDR3 contains 13 residues. CDR3 sequence (DNA): TGTGCCTGGCGTGGACAGCCGTCGTACGGCTACACCTTC. This translates into CAWRGQPSYGYTF.

This chain links TRBV7-2 with TRBJ1-5; 9 nucleotides agree with TRBD1. The germline CDR1 and CDR2 sequences are SGHTA and FQGNSA. The trim removed 0 bases at V and 5 bases at J, leaving 2 bases unmatched. The CDR3 consists of 15 residues. Here the CDR3 reads CASSLATGGDQPQHF. DNA for the CDR3: TGTGCCAGCAGCTTAGCCACAGGGGGCGATCAGCCCCAGCATTTT. Full variable domain (rest looked up from reference TRBV7-2 and TRBJ1-5): GAGVSQSPSNKVTEKGKDVELRCDPISGHTALYWYRQSLGQGLEFLIYFQGNSAPDKSGLPSDRFSAERTGGSVSTLTIQRTQQEDSAVYLCASSLATGGDQPQHFGDGTRLSIL.

V usage is TRBV6-5 and J usage is TRBJ2-7; D is possibly TRBD1 (5 bases). The length of the CDR3 is 16 residues. Trimming pared 4 bases from V and 4 bases from J, leaving 20 bases between. Germline CDR1 and CDR2: MNHEY and SVGAGI. For the CDR3, the DNA is TGTGCCAGCAGTTCCACTCGCAGACAGACACCATACGAGCAGTACTTC. This sequence encodes CASSSTRRQTPYEQYF.

The V call is TRBV19, the J call TRBJ2-7; perhaps TRBD1 as D (6 bases). This CDR3 is 13 amino acids long. Trimming removed 4 bases from V and 3 bases from J, with 10 bases in between. CDR1 and CDR2 (germline): LNHDA, SQIVND (reference sequence). Here the CDR3 reads CASSRGQFYEQYF. CDR3 nucleotides: TGTGCCAGTAGTAGAGGACAGTTCTACGAGCAGTACTTC.

This clone was found once. The genes are TRBV5-4 and TRBJ1-1, with TRBD1 as a possible D gene (5 bases). The CDR3 contains 15 residues. Germline V gene lookup returns CDR1 SGHNT and CDR2 YYREEE (reference sequence). V lost 0 bases to trimming and J lost 3 bases, with 12 bases between them. The CDR3 nucleotides read TGTGCCAGCAGCTTGGATCCGGCGGGGGACACTGAAGCTTTCTTT. Encoded protein: CASSLDPAGDTEAFF.

The chain uses TRBV30 and TRBJ2-1; possible D gene TRBD1, 6 bases. The CDR3 is 12 amino acids. Trimming pared 3 bases from V and 7 bases from J, leaving 10 bases between. The germline CDR1 and CDR2 sequences are GTSNPN and SVGIG (reference sequence). DNA of the CDR3: TGTGCCTGGAGCCCCCAGGGGAATGAGCAGTTCTTC. It yields the protein CAWSPQGNEQFF. The full variable domain, with the rest looked up from reference TRBV30 and TRBJ2-1, is SQTIHQWPATLVQPVGSPLSLECTVEGTSNPNLYWYRQAAGRGLQLLFYSVGIGQISSEVPQNLSASRPQDRQFILSSKKLLLSDSGFYLCAWSPQGNEQFFGPGTRLTVL.

The rearrangement uses TRBV19 and TRBJ1-1, with TRBD1 matching over 8 bases. Germline values: CDR1 LNHDA, CDR2 SQIVND (reference sequence). The CDR3 contains 15 residues. The V gene end was trimmed by 5 bases and the J gene end by 0 bases; junction bases not matched to a gene: 5. CDR3 residues: CASSLQQGVNTEAFF. The CDR3 DNA is TGTGCCAGTAGTCTCCAACAGGGGGTGAACACTGAAGCTTTCTTT.

This clone appeared a single time. The chain couples TRBV11-3 to TRBJ2-5; TRBD2 agrees at 8 bases. Germline-derived CDR1 and CDR2 are SGHNT and YENEEA. This CDR3 comprises 16 residues. The ends lost 2 bases at V and 1 base at J; junction bases unmatched: 6. CDR3: CASSLNGGGIQETQYF. CDR3 coding DNA: TGTGCCAGCAGCTTAAACGGCGGGGGGATCCAAGAGACCCAGTACTTC.

The chain carries TRBV7-2 and TRBJ2-1, with D perhaps matching TRBD2 (6 bases). The germline V and J ends were trimmed by 5 bases and 2 bases, with 13 bases remaining between them. The CDR3 runs 15 residues. Germline CDR1 is SGHTA and CDR2 is FQGNSA. The CDR3 DNA reads TGTGCCAGCAGCGCAGCGGGCGCTGCCTACAATGAGCAGTTCTTC. This encodes CASSAAGAAYNEQFF.

This rearrangement joins TRBV18 to TRBJ1-1, with TRBD1 as a possible D gene (6 bases). Per the germline V gene, CDR1 is KGHSH and CDR2 is LQKENI. Trimming removed 6 bases at V and 6 bases at J, with 23 bases between. This CDR3 has 16 residues. The CDR3 DNA reads TGTGCCAGCTCGCAGACGCGACAGGACTGGAATGCTGAAGCTTTCTTT. It codes for CASSQTRQDWNAEAFF.

The CDR3 protein is CASSLEWAGGSDTQYF. As DNA, the CDR3 is TGCGCCAGCAGCTTGGAGTGGGCAGGGGGTTCAGATACGCAGTATTTT. The rearrangement links TRBV5-1 to TRBJ2-3; 7 positions match TRBD1. V lost 0 bases, J lost 4 bases, and 8 bases stayed unmatched. Per germline, CDR1 SGHRS and CDR2 YFSETQ. There are 16 residues in the CDR3.

The chain uses TRBV11-2 and TRBJ2-2; D might be TRBD2 (5 bases). The V end was cut by 5 bases, the J end by 1 base, with 11 bases between. CDR3 length equals 15 residues. Germline V gives CDR1 SGHAT, CDR2 FQNNGV. CDR3 loop: CASSLDGVNTGELFF. The CDR3 DNA reads TGTGCCAGCAGCCTCGACGGGGTGAACACCGGGGAGCTGTTTTTT. Full variable domain (rest looked up from reference TRBV11-2 and TRBJ2-2): EAGVAQSPRYKIIEKRQSVAFWCNPISGHATLYWYQQILGQGPKLLIQFQNNGVVDDSQLPKDRFSAERLKGVDSTLKIQPAKLEDSAVYLCASSLDGVNTGELFFGEGSRLTVL.

The V gene is TRBV29-1, the J gene TRBJ1-5; 7 bases map to TRBD1. The CDR3 is made up of 12 amino acids. Trimming at V came to 6 bases and at J to 6 bases, leaving 5 bases not matched to a gene. CDR1 is SQVTM, CDR2 ANQGSEA, per germline. CDR3 region: CSVGYRGQPQHF. The CDR3 DNA reads TGCAGCGTGGGGTACAGGGGTCAGCCCCAGCATTTT.

The J gene is TRBJ2-2, the V gene TRBV6-6, with D possibly matching TRBD1 (6 bases). This CDR3 spans 15 amino acids. Germline CDR1 is MNHNY and CDR2 is SVGAGI (reference sequence). Trimming pared 6 bases from V and 1 base from J, leaving 12 bases between. CDR3 sequence: CASRSGQMNTGELFF. The CDR3 region has the DNA TGTGCCAGCAGAAGCGGACAGATGAACACCGGGGAGCTGTTTTTT.

The chain uses TRBV28 and TRBJ2-3, with TRBD2 identical over 9 bases. V gave up 8 bases and J gave up 2 bases; unmatched junction bases: 5. This CDR3 has 14 amino acids. Germline V gene lookup returns CDR1 MDHEN and CDR2 SYDVKM. CDR3 nucleotide sequence: TGTGCCAGCCGGGCGGGAGGGCCCACAGATACGCAGTATTTT. Amino acids: CASRAGGPTDTQYF.

CDR3 DNA: TGCGCCAGCAGCCAAGTAGACAGTCGCACAGATACGCAGTATTTT. Its translation: CASSQVDSRTDTQYF. This chain uses TRBV5-1 with TRBJ2-3, with D possibly TRBD1 on 5 matching bases. This CDR3 spans 15 amino acids. Germline CDR1 and CDR2: SGHRS and YFSETQ. V shed 4 bases and J shed 1 base, with 13 bases lying between them.

The V and J genes are TRBV28 and TRBJ2-1, with a tentative D call TRBD1 (6 bases). Germline V CDR1 and CDR2: MDHEN, SYDVKM. Between the trimmed V and J ends, which lost 6 bases and 0 bases, there was a span of 18 bases. The CDR3 has 17 residues. This CDR3 reads CASSKSRGLRSYNEQFF. CDR3 DNA sequence: TGTGCCAGCAGCAAGTCCAGGGGCCTTCGCTCCTACAATGAGCAGTTCTTC.

V usage is TRBV7-2 and J usage is TRBJ2-7; D may be TRBD2 (6 bases). The CDR3 is 14 amino acids. CDR1 is SGHTA and CDR2 is FQGNSA in the germline V gene. V was pared by 5 bases and J by 2 bases, with 13 bases between. The CDR3 bases are TGTGCCAGCAGCCACCGGGACTCCCCCTACGAGCAGTACTTC. Translated: CASSHRDSPYEQYF.

This clone has a handful of counts. This chain uses TRBV4-3 with TRBJ1-1, with D unclear. The CDR3 is 15 residues long. The germline gives CDR1 LGHNA, CDR2 YSLEER. Between the trimmed V and J ends, which lost 4 bases and 6 bases, there was a span of 18 bases. In DNA form, the CDR3 reads TGCGCCAGCAGCCGAGGGTGGGGTGCTGGTGCTGAAGCTTTCTTT. Its translation is CASSRGWGAGAEAFF.

The J gene is TRBJ2-5, the V gene TRBV19, with TRBD1 matching over 9 bases. V lost 6 bases and J lost 5; bases outside the gene matches: 7. The CDR3 loop spans 14 amino acids. From germline, CDR1 is LNHDA and CDR2 SQIVND (reference sequence). The CDR3 region has the DNA TGTGCCAGTAGGCGGGACAGGGTGGGCGAGACCCAGTACTTC. The encoded protein is CASRRDRVGETQYF. Using reference TRBV19 and TRBJ2-5 for the parts outside the CDR3, the full variable domain is DGGITQSPKYLFRKEGQNVTLSCEQNLNHDAMYWYRQDPGQGLRLIYYSQIVNDFQKGDIAEGYSVSREKKESFPLTVTSAQKNPTAFYLCASRRDRVGETQYFGPGTRLLVL.